The T cell receptor beta chain under discussion was sequenced for a study of preoperative IRX-2 immunotherapy in early breast cancer. Treatment specified: preoperative locoregional IRX-2 cytokine immunotherapy. Patients received preoperative, locoregional IRX-2 cytokine immunotherapy in a phase Ib study. Assay used: immunoSEQ multiplex PCR; TCRdb lists only in-frame clones, some missing. The sample records under 50,000 clones, 75% to 85% being singletons. The TCR originated in a human donor with breast cancer. Sequencing used lymph node tissue, obtained after IRX-2 immunotherapy.

CDR3 region: CATSRRQSTSTDTQYF. CDR3 nucleotide sequence: TGTGCCACCAGCAGGCGCCAGTCCACTAGCACAGATACGCAGTATTTT. The gene calls are TRBV15 and TRBJ2-3; D ambiguous. The CDR3 is made up of 16 amino acids. The germline V and J ends were trimmed by 3 bases and 0 bases, with 13 bases remaining between them. Germline CDR1 reads LNHNV; CDR2 reads YYDKDF (reference sequence).